The next 21 T cell receptor beta chains were all read from a single sample in a study of CD8+ T cells in alopecia areata. In each case, RNA was isolated and then reverse transcribed into cDNA as the sequencing template. TCRdb keeps only in-frame clones here, not all; method: immunoSEQ multiplex PCR. Among 150,000 to 190,000 clones, around half were seen once, and the ten largest hold roughly a fifth. This sample comprised CD8+ T cells sorted from blood, obtained at week 0. These receptor sequences come from a human donor with alopecia areata.

The chain links TRBV15 to TRBJ2-5, with 8 bases identical to TRBD1. Per germline, CDR1 LNHNV and CDR2 YYDKDF (reference sequence). The V segment lost 2 bases and the J segment 6 bases; nucleotides outside the gene matches: 5. The CDR3 runs to 14 residues. The CDR3 is CATSRPDRVKTQYF. CDR3 nucleotides: TGTGCCACCAGCAGACCGGACAGGGTGAAGACCCAGTACTTC.

This clone was observed a few times. The genes are TRBV6-5 and TRBJ1-1, with D tentatively TRBD1 (5 bases). Germline CDR1 reads MNHEY; CDR2 reads SVGAGI. The CDR3 is 15 amino acids. Trimming shortened V by 7 bases and J by 4 bases, and 19 bases separated the two germline ends. The CDR3: CASTPSQGVLTEAFF. The CDR3 DNA reads as TGTGCCAGCACCCCTAGTCAAGGGGTGCTCACTGAAGCTTTCTTT.

The chain joins TRBV9 to TRBJ2-3; 14 nucleotides match TRBD2. Germline CDR1 reads SGDLS; CDR2 reads YYNGEE. This CDR3 comprises 19 residues. The V gene end was trimmed by 4 bases and the J gene end by 0 bases; junction bases not matched to a gene: 10. In DNA form, the CDR3 reads TGTGCCAGCAGCACCCGACTAGCGGGGGGGCGCGGCAGCACAGATACGCAGTATTTT. This codes for CASSTRLAGGRGSTDTQYF.

In its sample, this clone was seen a few times. The V and J genes are TRBV7-2 and TRBJ1-1; D is unclear. Germline V lookup: CDR1 SGHTA, CDR2 FQGNSA. Trimming stripped 1 base from V and 0 bases from J, with 12 bases between. The length of the CDR3 is 16 residues. CDR3 region: CASSLDPVYLNTEAFF. The CDR3 DNA reads TGTGCCAGCAGCTTAGATCCAGTCTACTTGAACACTGAAGCTTTCTTT.

The rearrangement links TRBV14 to TRBJ2-1; a weak D match, TRBD2 (7 bases). There are 16 residues in the CDR3. V was cut by 1 base and J by 3 bases, with 13 bases left in between. The V gene's germline CDR1 is SGHDN and CDR2 FVKESK. CDR3 protein: CASSQGARGGYNEQFF. Written as DNA, the CDR3 is TGTGCCAGCAGCCAAGGTGCGAGGGGGGGCTACAATGAGCAGTTCTTC.

This clone was detected a few times. V and J are TRBV18 and TRBJ2-1; TRBD1 matches 7 bases. CDR1 and CDR2 (germline): KGHSH, LQKENI. This CDR3 region has 14 residues. Trimming cost V 6 bases and J 6 bases; bases outside gene matches: 8. The chain's CDR3 is CASSHFDRANEQFF. CDR3 in DNA: TGTGCCAGCTCGCACTTCGACAGGGCCAATGAGCAGTTCTTC.

The chain uses TRBV25-1 and TRBJ1-2, with 7 positions matching TRBD1. The CDR3 runs to 14 residues. Germline V gene sequence: CDR1 MGHDK, CDR2 SYGVNS. After removal of 4 bases from V and 8 bases from J, the junction contained 10 bases not matched to a gene. This chain's CDR3 is CASSVEQGPGGYTF. In nucleotides, the CDR3 is TGTGCCAGCAGTGTGGAACAGGGGCCTGGCGGCTACACCTTC.

This clone was seen a few times. V usage is TRBV11-2 and J usage is TRBJ1-5; D call uncertain. There are 15 residues in the CDR3. Looked up from germline, CDR1 is SGHAT and CDR2 is FQNNGV. Trimming removed 1 base at V and 1 base at J, with 8 bases between. In DNA form, the CDR3 reads TGTGCCAGCAGCTTAGGGCCGGGCAGCAATCAGCCCCAGCATTTT. Amino acids: CASSLGPGSNQPQHF.

This clone was seen more than once but under ten times. V gene TRBV14 combines with J gene TRBJ2-1; 8 bases match TRBD2. V trimming: 4 bases; J trimming: 9 bases; junction bases outside the gene matches: 14. CDR1 is SGHDN, CDR2 FVKESK, per germline. The CDR3 spans 16 residues. The CDR3 DNA reads TGTGCCAGCAGCCCCCCCCGGAGGGAGCGGGGGAGTGAGCAGTTCTTC. Amino acid sequence: CASSPPRRERGSEQFF.

This chain links TRBV6-5 with TRBJ1-1; D remains ambiguous. Trimming removed 5 bases from V and 8 bases from J, with 18 bases in between. Germline V lookup: CDR1 MNHEY, CDR2 SVGAGI. The CDR3 has 14 residues. The CDR3 protein is CASSALGRTNEAFF. DNA for the CDR3: TGTGCCAGCAGTGCCCTCGGCCGAACGAACGAAGCTTTCTTT.

This sequence joins TRBV11-1 and TRBJ1-1; possible D gene TRBD1, 6 bases. V lost 4 bases, J lost 4 bases, and 13 bases lay in between. CDR3 length: 14 amino acids. From germline, CDR1 is SGHAT and CDR2 FQDESV (reference sequence). CDR3 DNA sequence: TGTGCCAGCAGCTATGCAGGGGAAGGCACTGAAGCTTTCTTT. Translating gives CASSYAGEGTEAFF. The full variable domain, its missing parts supplied by reference TRBV11-1 and TRBJ1-1, is EAEVAQSPRYKITEKSQAVAFWCDPISGHATLYWYRQILGQGPELLVQFQDESVVDDSQLPKDRFSAERLKGVDSTLKIQPAELGDSAMYLCASSYAGEGTEAFFGQGTRLTVV.

The chain is built from TRBV30 and TRBJ2-3, with 8 nucleotides matching TRBD2. After removal of 3 bases from V and 6 bases from J, the junction contained 14 bases not matched to a gene. The CDR3 is 16 amino acids. The germline V gene encodes CDR1 GTSNPN and CDR2 SVGIG (reference sequence). This CDR3 reads CAWREEAGATGDTQYF. CDR3 sequence (DNA): TGTGCCTGGAGGGAGGAAGCGGGGGCCACGGGGGATACGCAGTATTTT.

J is TRBJ2-3 and V is TRBV27; D is unresolved. The CDR3 has 13 residues. V shed 6 bases and J shed 0 bases, with 7 bases lying between them. CDR1 and CDR2 (germline): MNHEY, SMNVEV (reference sequence). CDR3 in DNA: TGTGCCAGCAGAAGATCTAGCACAGATACGCAGTATTTT. Protein sequence: CASRRSSTDTQYF.

This clone was seen a single time. This chain links TRBV19 with TRBJ1-1; D uncertain. Trimming shortened V by 2 bases and J by 7 bases, and 11 bases separated the two germline ends. The CDR3 is 13 residues long. The germline V gene has CDR1 LNHDA and CDR2 SQIVND (reference sequence). The CDR3 DNA reads TGTGCCAGTAGTATAACGGGCCGGGATGAAGCTTTCTTT. Its translation is CASSITGRDEAFF.

The chain couples TRBV6-5 to TRBJ2-2; TRBD1 matches at 9 bases. Germline CDR1 is MNHEY and CDR2 is SVGAGI. The CDR3 has 16 amino acids. The trim removed 2 bases at V and 5 bases at J, leaving 6 bases unmatched. Here the CDR3 reads CASSYLGQGPTGELFF. The CDR3 DNA follows: TGTGCCAGCAGTTACCTAGGACAGGGGCCTACCGGGGAGCTGTTTTTT.

This clone has more than one count but fewer than ten. The J gene is TRBJ1-1, the V gene TRBV7-2; D gene uncertain. Per the germline V gene, CDR1 is SGHTA and CDR2 is FQGNSA. The CDR3 runs to 15 residues. Deletions cut 6 bases from V and 3 bases from J, with 17 bases between. The CDR3: CASSRMTPLDTEAFF. CDR3 bases: TGTGCCAGCAGTCGCATGACACCTCTGGACACTGAAGCTTTCTTT.

The chain carries TRBV30 and TRBJ1-4; the D is unclear. The germline V gene encodes CDR1 GTSNPN and CDR2 SVGIG (reference sequence). The ends were cut back, 0 bases at V and 8 bases at J, with 13 bases in the middle. The CDR3 totals 14 residues. CDR3 sequence (DNA): TGTGCCTGGAGTGTCGGGGTCAAGAGCGAAAAACTGTTTTTT. Its translation is CAWSVGVKSEKLFF.

This clone appeared a single time. V is TRBV15 and J is TRBJ2-7; D may match TRBD1 or TRBD2 (5 bases each). Trimming took off 1 base at V and 3 bases at J, with 10 bases between the two ends. Germline CDR1 LNHNV, CDR2 YYDKDF (reference sequence). The CDR3 is 14 amino acids. CDR3 sequence (DNA): TGTGCCACCAGCAGAGGGTTTGGGGGCTACGAGCAGTACTTC. Encoded protein: CATSRGFGGYEQYF. Together with reference TRBV15 and TRBJ2-7, the CDR3 gives the full variable domain: DAMVIQNPRYQVTQFGKPVTLSCSQTLNHNVMYWYQQKSSQAPKLLFHYYDKDFNNEADTPDNFQSRRPNTSFCFLDIRSPGLGDTAMYLCATSRGFGGYEQYFGPGTRLTVT.

Here the CDR3 reads CAWSVSVNTEAFF. CDR3 nucleotide sequence: TGTGCCTGGAGTGTATCGGTGAACACTGAAGCTTTCTTT. The V gene is TRBV30, the J gene TRBJ1-1; D not resolved. Germline assignment: CDR1 GTSNPN and CDR2 SVGIG (reference sequence). The ends were cut back, 0 bases at V and 0 bases at J, with 5 bases in the middle. CDR3 length: 13 amino acids.

This clone was detected ten times or more. The chain uses TRBV27 and TRBJ2-1, with 10 nucleotides matching TRBD2. This CDR3 has 15 amino acids. Trimming cost V 3 bases and J 2 bases; bases outside gene matches: 1. Germline CDR1 reads MNHEY; CDR2 reads SMNVEV (reference sequence). The CDR3 DNA is TGTGCCAGCAGTTTTCTAGCGGGGGCCTACAATGAGCAGTTCTTC. Residues: CASSFLAGAYNEQFF.

This clone was found a few times. CDR3 DNA sequence: TGCGCCAGCAGCCAAGATCCGGGACCTTCGAACACCGGGGAGCTGTTTTTT. This translates into CASSQDPGPSNTGELFF. The genes are TRBV4-3 and TRBJ2-2; the D call may be TRBD1 or TRBD2 (5 bases each). Trimming removed 0 bases from V and 0 bases from J, with 11 bases in between. This CDR3 contains 17 residues. The V gene's germline CDR1 is LGHNA and CDR2 YSLEER.